This T cell receptor (beta chain) was recorded in a study of T cells in localized non-small cell lung cancer. Overall study findings and caveats: Adjacent lung had a median around 60 of the 100 largest tumor clones.

Details on this clone: Its antigen is as yet unknown.

Libraries were prepared by immunoSEQ multiplex PCR; TCRdb keeps only in-frame clonotypes and omits some of them. The sample lists 100,000 or so clones; approximately 90% were seen once. The origin of this receptor is a woman between 35 and 70 years old with stage II squamous cell lung carcinoma. Sequenced here: PBMCs, sampled before any cancer treatment.

CDR3 bases: TGTGCCAGCAGTGATGGTGGCTCCTATAATTCACCCCTCCACTTT. It translates to CASSDGGSYNSPLHF. The chain has TRBV25-1 and TRBJ1-6; D uncertain. Per germline, CDR1 MGHDK and CDR2 SYGVNS. Trimming took off 3 bases at V and 0 bases at J, with 6 bases between the two ends. The CDR3 sequence is 15 residues long.